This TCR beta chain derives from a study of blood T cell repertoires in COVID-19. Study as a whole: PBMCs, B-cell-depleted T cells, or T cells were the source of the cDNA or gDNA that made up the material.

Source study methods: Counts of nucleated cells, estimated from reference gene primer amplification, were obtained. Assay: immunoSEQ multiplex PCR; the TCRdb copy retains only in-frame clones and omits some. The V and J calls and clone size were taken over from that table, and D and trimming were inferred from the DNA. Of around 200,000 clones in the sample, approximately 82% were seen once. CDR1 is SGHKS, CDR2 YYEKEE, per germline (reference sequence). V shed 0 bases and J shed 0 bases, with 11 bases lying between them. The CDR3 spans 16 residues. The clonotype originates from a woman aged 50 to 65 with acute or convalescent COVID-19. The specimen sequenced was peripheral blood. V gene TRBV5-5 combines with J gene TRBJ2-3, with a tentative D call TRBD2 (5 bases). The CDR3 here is CASSLERRTSTDTQYF. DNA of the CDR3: TGTGCCAGCAGCTTGGAACGCAGGACTAGCACAGATACGCAGTATTTT.